The T cell receptor delta chain under discussion was sequenced for a study of γδ T cells in repeated Plasmodium falciparum infection. Whole-study findings and limits: Malian children's Vdelta2-negative repertoires appeared more expanded and less diverse than Australians'. The Malian cohort came from a small rural village of predominantly one ethnic group.

This clone came up a few times. Its specificity is not known. TCRdb shows a much larger clone's protein in place of this DNA's translation, and the two differ at residue 16, likely through a read error; the protein shown is translated from the DNA. TCRdb redid the clone calls on the multiplex PCR reads with CATT. The sample yields some 50,000 delta-chain clones, approximately 1.5% seen once. Gammadelta T cells were flow-sorted from PBMC into Vgamma9/Vdelta2+ and Vdelta2-negative populations for bulk analysis. The CDR3 is made up of 23 amino acids. The germline CDR1 and CDR2 sequences are TSWWSYY and QGS.

Sample: gamma-delta T cells from blood. The V gene reported is TRDV1; the J gene is uncalled; the table's TRDD3 call for D was not verified on the DNA. This receptor was identified in a pool of human donors (malaria-infected and uninfected, not separated). The CDR3 here is CALGELLLRSSTVLGGNSGGLIF. The CDR3 DNA sequence: TGTGCTCTTGGGGAACTACTTTTAAGGTCTTCTACCGTACTGGGGGGCAACTCCGGGGGGCTCATCTTT.